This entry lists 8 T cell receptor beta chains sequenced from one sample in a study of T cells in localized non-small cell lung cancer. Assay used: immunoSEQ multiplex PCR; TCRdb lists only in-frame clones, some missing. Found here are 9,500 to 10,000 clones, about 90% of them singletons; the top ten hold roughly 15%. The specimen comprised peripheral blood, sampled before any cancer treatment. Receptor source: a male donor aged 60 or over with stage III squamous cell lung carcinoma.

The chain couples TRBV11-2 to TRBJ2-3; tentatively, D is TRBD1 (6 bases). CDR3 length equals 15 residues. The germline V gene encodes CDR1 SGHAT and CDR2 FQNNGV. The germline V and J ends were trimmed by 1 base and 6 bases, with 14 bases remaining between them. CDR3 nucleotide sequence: TGTGCCAGCAGCTTAGTCGTGGGGGCGTCGGATACGCAGTATTTT. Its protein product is CASSLVVGASDTQYF.

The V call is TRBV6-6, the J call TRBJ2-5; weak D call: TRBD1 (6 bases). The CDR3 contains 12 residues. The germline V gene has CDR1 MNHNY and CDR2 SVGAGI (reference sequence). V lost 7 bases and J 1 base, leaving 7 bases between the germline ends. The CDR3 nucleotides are TGTGCCAGCAAGGACAGCCAAGAGACCCAGTACTTC. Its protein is CASKDSQETQYF.

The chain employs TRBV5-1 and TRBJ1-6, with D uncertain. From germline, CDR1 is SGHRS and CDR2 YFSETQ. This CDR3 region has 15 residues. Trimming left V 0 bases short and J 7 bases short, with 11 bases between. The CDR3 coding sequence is TGCGCCAGCAGCTTGGAGGGCAGAACGAATTCACCCCTCCACTTT. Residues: CASSLEGRTNSPLHF.

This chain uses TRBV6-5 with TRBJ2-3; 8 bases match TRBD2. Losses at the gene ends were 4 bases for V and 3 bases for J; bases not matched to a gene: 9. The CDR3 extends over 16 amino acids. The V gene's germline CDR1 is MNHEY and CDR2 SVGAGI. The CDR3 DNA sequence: TGTGCCAGCAGTTCCGGGACTAGTCCGGAGACAGATACGCAGTATTTT. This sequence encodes CASSSGTSPETDTQYF.

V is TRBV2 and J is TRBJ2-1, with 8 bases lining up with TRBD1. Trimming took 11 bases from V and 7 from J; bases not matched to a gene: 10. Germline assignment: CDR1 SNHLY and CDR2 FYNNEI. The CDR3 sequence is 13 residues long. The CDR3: CARSGGEGNEQFF. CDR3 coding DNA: TGTGCCCGATCAGGGGGCGAGGGTAATGAGCAGTTCTTC.

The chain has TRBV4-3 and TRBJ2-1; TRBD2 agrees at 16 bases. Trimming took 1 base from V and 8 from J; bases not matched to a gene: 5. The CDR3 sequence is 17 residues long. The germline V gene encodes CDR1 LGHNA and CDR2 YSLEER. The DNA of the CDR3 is TGCGCCAGCAGCCAAGGAGGGACTAGCGGGGGGGCGGATGAGCAGTTCTTC. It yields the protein CASSQGGTSGGADEQFF.

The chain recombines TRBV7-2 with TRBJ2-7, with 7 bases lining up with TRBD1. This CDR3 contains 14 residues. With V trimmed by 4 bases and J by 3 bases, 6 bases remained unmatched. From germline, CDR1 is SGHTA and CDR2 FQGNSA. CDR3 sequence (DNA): TGTGCCAGCAGCTATTACAGGGGACGCTACGAGCAGTACTTC. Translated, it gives CASSYYRGRYEQYF. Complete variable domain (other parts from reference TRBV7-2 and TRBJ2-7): GAGVSQSPSNKVTEKGKDVELRCDPISGHTALYWYRQSLGQGLEFLIYFQGNSAPDKSGLPSDRFSAERTGGSVSTLTIQRTQQEDSAVYLCASSYYRGRYEQYFGPGTRLTVT.

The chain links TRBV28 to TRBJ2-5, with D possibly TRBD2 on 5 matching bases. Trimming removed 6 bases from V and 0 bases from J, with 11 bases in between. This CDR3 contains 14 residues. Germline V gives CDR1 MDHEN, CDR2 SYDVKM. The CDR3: CASSSSGYQETQYF. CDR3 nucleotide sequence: TGTGCCAGCAGCTCCTCGGGGTACCAAGAGACCCAGTACTTC.